The rows below give T cell receptor beta chains drawn from one sample of a study of sequential checkpoint blockade in melanoma. Using immunoSEQ multiplex PCR, the repertoire was profiled, and TCRdb retains in-frame clones only, with some absent. Of about 6,100 clones listed, 55% to 60% are singletons. The starting material was CD8+ T cells sorted from blood (inferred from file names), obtained from a patient given nivolumab and ipilimumab in sequence. The receptor source for this set is a human donor with melanoma. CDR3s include the opening cysteine and the closing phenylalanine or tryptophan. The D gene is left open where the match is weak. Clone size is shown for a subset of rows, as once, few, many or a class of expanded clone.

CDR3 length: 16
J gene: TRBJ1-1
V gene: TRBV7-9
clone size: -
D gene: -
CDR3 DNA: TGTGCCAGCAGCCCCTCGACCTCTCCTGGAGGCACTGAAGCTTTCTTT
CDR3 protein: CASSPSTSPGGTEAFF

CDR3 length: 12
J gene: TRBJ2-7
V gene: TRBV6-1
clone size: -
D gene: -
CDR3 DNA: TGTGCCAGCAGCTCGACAGTCTACGAGCAGTACTTC
CDR3 protein: CASSSTVYEQYF

CDR3 length: 13
J gene: TRBJ2-7
V gene: TRBV27
clone size: -
D gene: TRBD2
CDR3 DNA: TGTGCCAGCGGACTAGCGAATACCTACGAGCAGTACTTC
CDR3 protein: CASGLANTYEQYF

CDR3 length: 15
J gene: TRBJ2-7
V gene: TRBV10-1
clone size: -
D gene: -
CDR3 DNA: TGCGCCAGCAGTGCGGGACACCGGAGAACCTACGAGCAGTACTTC
CDR3 protein: CASSAGHRRTYEQYF

CDR3 length: 18
J gene: TRBJ1-3
V gene: TRBV6-1
clone size: -
D gene: TRBD1
CDR3 DNA: TGTGCCAGCAGTGAATGGCAGGGGGCGGTTAATTCTGGAAACACCATATATTTT
CDR3 protein: CASSEWQGAVNSGNTIYF

CDR3 length: 14
J gene: TRBJ1-1
V gene: TRBV29-1
clone size: -
D gene: -
CDR3 DNA: TGCAGCGTTGGGATCCATTCGGGGGTCACTGAAGCTTTCTTT
CDR3 protein: CSVGIHSGVTEAFF

CDR3 length: 15
J gene: TRBJ2-2
V gene: TRBV9
clone size: -
D gene: -
CDR3 DNA: TGTGCCAGCAGCGTAGGGGGGCCCAAAACCGGGGAGCTGTTTTTT
CDR3 protein: CASSVGGPKTGELFF

CDR3 length: 13
J gene: TRBJ1-1
V gene: TRBV6-5
clone size: few
D gene: -
CDR3 DNA: TGTGCCAGCAGGGTGGGGGGGAACACTGAAGCTTTCTTT
CDR3 protein: CASRVGGNTEAFF

CDR3 length: 17
J gene: TRBJ1-6
V gene: TRBV4-2
clone size: -
D gene: TRBD1
CDR3 DNA: TGTGCCAGCAGCCAAGACTTCGACAGGGACTATAATTCACCCCTCCACTTT
CDR3 protein: CASSQDFDRDYNSPLHF

CDR3 length: 14
J gene: TRBJ2-3
V gene: TRBV27
clone size: few
D gene: -
CDR3 DNA: TGTGCCAGCAGTCGGGTGTTTGGCACAGATACGCAGTATTTT
CDR3 protein: CASSRVFGTDTQYF

CDR3 length: 16
J gene: TRBJ2-7
V gene: TRBV27
clone size: few
D gene: TRBD1
CDR3 DNA: TGTGCCAGCAGTTTATCGAACCCGGACAGGGGGCTCGAGCAGTACTTC
CDR3 protein: CASSLSNPDRGLEQYF

CDR3 length: 13
J gene: TRBJ1-5
V gene: TRBV5-1
clone size: -
D gene: -
CDR3 DNA: TGCGCCAGCAGCGATGGGGGGGGTCAGCCCCAGCATTTT
CDR3 protein: CASSDGGGQPQHF

CDR3 length: 15
J gene: TRBJ1-4
V gene: TRBV11-3
clone size: -
D gene: -
CDR3 DNA: TGTGCCAGCAGGGCCCGTCAGGGATCTAATGAAAAACTGTTTTTT
CDR3 protein: CASRARQGSNEKLFF

CDR3 length: 17
J gene: TRBJ2-3
V gene: TRBV4-1
clone size: -
D gene: TRBD2
CDR3 DNA: TGCGCCAGCAGCCAAGATTTAGCGGGAACTAGCACAGATACGCAGTATTTT
CDR3 protein: CASSQDLAGTSTDTQYF

CDR3 length: 12
J gene: TRBJ1-1
V gene: TRBV2
clone size: -
D gene: -
CDR3 DNA: TGTGCCAGCAAGCCAGGCCCGAGAGAAGCTTTCTTT
CDR3 protein: CASKPGPREAFF

CDR3 length: 15
J gene: TRBJ2-2
V gene: TRBV5-8
clone size: few
D gene: -
CDR3 DNA: TGTGCCAGCAGCCTAGGCGGTGGGAGTCGCGGGGAGCTGTTTTTT
CDR3 protein: CASSLGGGSRGELFF

CDR3 length: 12
J gene: TRBJ2-7
V gene: TRBV2
clone size: -
D gene: TRBD1
CDR3 DNA: TGTGCCAGCTCGACAGGGAACTACGAGCAGTACTTC
CDR3 protein: CASSTGNYEQYF

CDR3 length: 12
J gene: TRBJ2-1
V gene: TRBV7-2
clone size: -
D gene: -
CDR3 DNA: TGTGCCAGCAGTCCAGGGGGGAATGAGCAGTTCTTC
CDR3 protein: CASSPGGNEQFF

CDR3 length: 14
J gene: TRBJ2-7
V gene: TRBV13
clone size: once
D gene: TRBD1
CDR3 DNA: TGTGCCAGCAGCTCAGGACAGGGTGGCTACGAGCAGTACTTC
CDR3 protein: CASSSGQGGYEQYF

CDR3 length: 13
J gene: TRBJ1-1
V gene: TRBV7-6
clone size: few
D gene: -
CDR3 DNA: TGTGCCAGCAGCAAGACAGAAAACACTGAAGCTTTCTTT
CDR3 protein: CASSKTENTEAFF

CDR3 length: 15
J gene: TRBJ2-7
V gene: TRBV7-6
clone size: few
D gene: TRBD1
CDR3 DNA: TGTGCCAGCAGCCCCTACCAGGGGGAAGTCTACGAGCAGTACTTC
CDR3 protein: CASSPYQGEVYEQYF

CDR3 length: 13
J gene: TRBJ1-6
V gene: TRBV30
clone size: -
D gene: -
CDR3 DNA: TGTGCCTGGAGTAGGGACATCCGCTCACCCCTCCACTTT
CDR3 protein: CAWSRDIRSPLHF

CDR3 length: 12
J gene: TRBJ2-7
V gene: TRBV2
clone size: -
D gene: -
CDR3 DNA: TGTGCCAGCAGTGAGGGGGACTACGAGCAGTACTTC
CDR3 protein: CASSEGDYEQYF

CDR3 length: 14
J gene: TRBJ2-2
V gene: TRBV6-5
clone size: -
D gene: -
CDR3 DNA: TGTGCCAGTCGACAGGAACCGAACACCGGGGAGCTGTTTTTT
CDR3 protein: CASRQEPNTGELFF

CDR3 length: 17
J gene: TRBJ1-6
V gene: TRBV2
clone size: -
D gene: -
CDR3 DNA: TGTGCCAGCAGGTCCACGCCTACGGGACAACCCTATTCACCCCTCCACTTT
CDR3 protein: CASRSTPTGQPYSPLHF

CDR3 length: 14
J gene: TRBJ2-5
V gene: TRBV7-9
clone size: -
D gene: -
CDR3 DNA: TGTGCCAGCAGCTTAGAGGCGGTAAGGGAGACCCAGTACTTC
CDR3 protein: CASSLEAVRETQYF

CDR3 length: 16
J gene: TRBJ2-2
V gene: TRBV19
clone size: -
D gene: TRBD2
CDR3 DNA: TGTGCCAGTAGTATCCTGACTAGCGGGCGCACCGGGGAGCTGTTTTTT
CDR3 protein: CASSILTSGRTGELFF

CDR3 length: 15
J gene: TRBJ2-5
V gene: TRBV5-4
clone size: -
D gene: TRBD1
CDR3 DNA: TGTGCCAGCAGCCCCGGGACAGGGGGCGAAGAGACCCAGTACTTC
CDR3 protein: CASSPGTGGEETQYF

CDR3 length: 16
J gene: TRBJ2-7
V gene: TRBV5-1
clone size: -
D gene: TRBD1
CDR3 DNA: TGCGCCAGCAGCCAAGATCCTGGACAGGGTTCCTACGAGCAGTACTTC
CDR3 protein: CASSQDPGQGSYEQYF

CDR3 length: 14
J gene: TRBJ1-1
V gene: TRBV29-1
clone size: -
D gene: -
CDR3 DNA: TGCAGCGTTGAGCAATCCTTCAGGGACACTGAAGCTTTCTTT
CDR3 protein: CSVEQSFRDTEAFF

CDR3 length: 15
J gene: TRBJ2-7
V gene: TRBV14
clone size: -
D gene: -
CDR3 DNA: TGTGCCAGCAGCCAAGAGGCGGGAATGATCTACGAGCAGTACTTC
CDR3 protein: CASSQEAGMIYEQYF

CDR3 length: 18
J gene: TRBJ2-7
V gene: TRBV2
clone size: -
D gene: TRBD2
CDR3 DNA: TGTGCCAGTGCAATTTCCGGGACTAGCGGGAATAAATATTACGAGCAGTACTTC
CDR3 protein: CASAISGTSGNKYYEQYF

CDR3 length: 15
J gene: TRBJ2-5
V gene: TRBV7-9
clone size: -
D gene: TRBD2
CDR3 DNA: TGTGCCAGCAGCTTACCCGGGCTAGCGGAAGAGACCCAGTACTTC
CDR3 protein: CASSLPGLAEETQYF

CDR3 length: 14
J gene: TRBJ2-5
V gene: TRBV27
clone size: -
D gene: -
CDR3 DNA: TGTGCCAGCAGTTTAGGGGGGGCCAGGGAGACCCAGTACTTC
CDR3 protein: CASSLGGARETQYF

CDR3 length: 15
J gene: TRBJ1-2
V gene: TRBV19
clone size: -
D gene: -
CDR3 DNA: TGTGCCAGTAGTATAAGGTCCGGTTTCGGGAAGGGCTACACCTTC
CDR3 protein: CASSIRSGFGKGYTF

CDR3 length: 14
J gene: TRBJ2-2
V gene: TRBV30
clone size: -
D gene: -
CDR3 DNA: TGTGCCTGGGATAGACAGGAGAACACCGGGGAGCTGTTTTTT
CDR3 protein: CAWDRQENTGELFF

CDR3 length: 14
J gene: TRBJ1-2
V gene: TRBV4-1
clone size: -
D gene: -
CDR3 DNA: TGCGCCAGCAGCCAAGTTGACACGAACTATGGCTACACCTTC
CDR3 protein: CASSQVDTNYGYTF

CDR3 length: 20
J gene: TRBJ2-3
V gene: TRBV5-5
clone size: -
D gene: TRBD2
CDR3 DNA: TGTGCCAGCAGCTCCGGGAGGGCTCGAGTTGGGGTGTTGAGCACAGATACGCAGTATTTT
CDR3 protein: CASSSGRARVGVLSTDTQYF

CDR3 length: 15
J gene: TRBJ2-2
V gene: TRBV2
clone size: -
D gene: -
CDR3 DNA: TGTGCCAGCAGTGTGCCATCAGGGATACCCGGGGAGCTGTTTTTT
CDR3 protein: CASSVPSGIPGELFF

CDR3 length: 14
J gene: TRBJ2-1
V gene: TRBV19
clone size: -
D gene: TRBD1
CDR3 DNA: TGTGCCAGTAGTACCGGGACAGGCTACAATGAGCAGTTCTTC
CDR3 protein: CASSTGTGYNEQFF

CDR3 length: 15
J gene: TRBJ2-5
V gene: TRBV10-3
clone size: -
D gene: TRBD1
CDR3 DNA: TGTGCCATCAGTGAGTCTGTAGGGGGCGTAGAGACCCAGTACTTC
CDR3 protein: CAISESVGGVETQYF

CDR3 length: 13
J gene: TRBJ1-1
V gene: TRBV19
clone size: medium-sized
D gene: -
CDR3 DNA: TGTGCCAGTAAGGAGGCGCTGAACACTGAAGCTTTCTTT
CDR3 protein: CASKEALNTEAFF

CDR3 length: 16
J gene: TRBJ1-4
V gene: TRBV6-7
clone size: -
D gene: -
CDR3 DNA: TGTGCCAGCAGTTACTCGAGAACGACAGGTAATGAAAAACTGTTTTTT
CDR3 protein: CASSYSRTTGNEKLFF

CDR3 length: 15
J gene: TRBJ2-5
V gene: TRBV19
clone size: once
D gene: TRBD1
CDR3 DNA: TGTGCCAGTAGTACAGGACAGGGATTTATGGAGACCCAGTACTTC
CDR3 protein: CASSTGQGFMETQYF

CDR3 length: 13
J gene: TRBJ2-3
V gene: TRBV27
clone size: -
D gene: -
CDR3 DNA: TGTGCCAGCAGTTTATGGGGGACTGATACGCAGTATTTT
CDR3 protein: CASSLWGTDTQYF

CDR3 length: 14
J gene: TRBJ2-5
V gene: TRBV7-9
clone size: -
D gene: TRBD2
CDR3 DNA: TGTGCCAGCAGCCCTCGACTAGCCCCAGAGACCCAGTACTTC
CDR3 protein: CASSPRLAPETQYF

CDR3 length: 16
J gene: TRBJ2-5
V gene: TRBV4-3
clone size: -
D gene: -
CDR3 DNA: TGCGCCAGCAGCCAAGATTCCCGTGGAGGCCAAGAGACCCAGTACTTC
CDR3 protein: CASSQDSRGGQETQYF

CDR3 length: 14
J gene: TRBJ2-3
V gene: TRBV27
clone size: -
D gene: TRBD2
CDR3 DNA: TGTGCCAGCAGTTTGACTAGCGGGGCAGATACGCAGTATTTT
CDR3 protein: CASSLTSGADTQYF

CDR3 length: 15
J gene: TRBJ1-2
V gene: TRBV6-9
clone size: -
D gene: -
CDR3 DNA: TGTGCCAGCAGTACAACGGGTTCCTCTCCCTATGGCTACACCTTC
CDR3 protein: CASSTTGSSPYGYTF

CDR3 length: 15
J gene: TRBJ1-4
V gene: TRBV5-1
clone size: -
D gene: TRBD1
CDR3 DNA: TGCGCCAGCAGCTTGGGGGACAGCTTAGGGGAAAAACTGTTTTTT
CDR3 protein: CASSLGDSLGEKLFF

CDR3 length: 18
J gene: TRBJ1-6
V gene: TRBV21-1
clone size: few
D gene: -
CDR3 DNA: TGTGCCAGCAGCAAAGCCCCCCTATCGACAGGGTTTAATTCACCCCTCCACTTT
CDR3 protein: CASSKAPLSTGFNSPLHF

CDR3 length: 16
J gene: TRBJ1-5
V gene: TRBV10-3
clone size: -
D gene: TRBD1
CDR3 DNA: TGTGCCATCAGCGGACAGGGGCCCGAGGGCAATCAGCCCCAGCATTTT
CDR3 protein: CAISGQGPEGNQPQHF

CDR3 length: 15
J gene: TRBJ2-7
V gene: TRBV21-1
clone size: few
D gene: -
CDR3 DNA: TGTGCCAGCAGTACGGGACACCGAATAACCTACGAGCAGTACTTC
CDR3 protein: CASSTGHRITYEQYF

CDR3 length: 17
J gene: TRBJ2-7
V gene: TRBV5-4
clone size: once
D gene: TRBD2
CDR3 DNA: TGTGCCAGCAGTTCCGGGACTAGCGGGACGGATTCCTACGAGCAGTACTTC
CDR3 protein: CASSSGTSGTDSYEQYF